Following are 25 T cell receptor beta chains from one sample sequenced in a study of T-cell reconstitution after alpha-beta-depleted transplantation in children. This sample's TCRbeta library carried unique molecular identifier barcodes. TCRdb re-derived calls from the PCR reads in MiXCR, one entry per CDR3 protein. The profile shows about 510,000 distinct CDR3 sequences, more than 9.5% of them singletons. The input for sequencing was PBMCs, mostly from graft donor cells, taken 180 days after TCRalphabeta/CD19-depleted stem cell transplant. The receptor set was obtained from a female patient aged 2-15 years who had a stem cell transplant for aplastic anemia, so the T cells may come from the graft donor.

There are a few counts of this clonotype. The chain links TRBV7-9 to TRBJ2-1; possible D gene TRBD2, 5 bases. CDR1 and CDR2 from the germline V gene are SEHNR and FQNEAQ (reference sequence). Between the trimmed V and J ends, which lost 4 bases and 9 bases, there was a span of 22 bases. The CDR3 totals 16 residues. The CDR3 nucleotides are TGTGCCAGCAGCTCCCACATCGGCCTAGCAGGTACTGAGCAGTTCTTC. This codes for CASSSHIGLAGTEQFF.

This clonotype was observed a handful of times. The chain couples TRBV9 to TRBJ2-7; 7 nucleotides line up with TRBD1. Germline loops: CDR1 SGDLS, CDR2 YYNGEE. After removal of 3 bases from V and 5 bases from J, the junction contained 8 bases not matched to a gene. CDR3 size: 14 residues. CDR3 DNA sequence: TGTGCCAGCAGCGGACAGGGTTTGGCCCACGAGCAGTACTTC. Protein product: CASSGQGLAHEQYF.

The chain is built from TRBV10-3 and TRBJ1-1; D is unclear. With 8 bases removed from V and 4 bases from J, the gap between germline ends came to 8 bases. The CDR3 is 11 amino acids. Germline V lookup: CDR1 ENHRY, CDR2 SYGVKD. The CDR3 DNA reads as TGTGCCATCGCGGAGACCACTGAAGCTTTCTTT. Translation: CAIAETTEAFF.

This clonotype showed up many times. The CDR3 DNA reads as TGTGCCAGCAGTTTAGATACTAGCAGCAGCACAGATACGCAGTATTTT. Translating gives CASSLDTSSSTDTQYF. The rearrangement joins TRBV12-3 or TRBV12-4 to TRBJ2-3, with D possibly being TRBD2 (6 bases). This CDR3 has 16 amino acids. V lost 1 base and J 0 bases, leaving 11 bases between the germline ends.

This clonotype was seen at least ten times. J is TRBJ2-2 and V is TRBV7-7; D gene ambiguous. Trimming stripped 0 bases from V and 8 bases from J, with 10 bases between. The CDR3 has 14 residues. Germline CDR1 and CDR2: SSHAT and FNYEAQ (reference sequence). The CDR3 nucleotides read TGTGCCAGCAGCTTAGCTATTGAGACAGGGGAGCTGTTTTTT. It specifies CASSLAIETGELFF.

This clonotype was detected ten times or more. V usage is TRBV14 and J usage is TRBJ2-7, with D possibly TRBD2 on 5 matching bases. Germline-derived CDR1 and CDR2 are SGHDN and FVKESK. The CDR3 sequence is 15 residues long. V shed 1 base and J shed 2 bases, with 12 bases lying between them. CDR3 loop: CASSQVSGGAYEQYF. CDR3 in DNA: TGTGCCAGCAGCCAAGTCAGCGGTGGGGCCTACGAGCAGTACTTC.

The sample holds a few counts of this clonotype. The V call is TRBV20-1, the J call TRBJ2-1; 11 bases match TRBD2. V dropped 1 base and J dropped 4; count of bases not matched to a gene: 6. Looked up from germline, CDR1 is DFQATT and CDR2 is SNEGSKA (reference sequence). The CDR3 is made up of 16 amino acids. This chain's CDR3 is CSARVVAGGNYNEQFF. The CDR3, as DNA: TGCAGTGCTAGAGTGGTAGCGGGAGGGAATTACAATGAGCAGTTCTTC.

CDR3: CASSYREGQPQHF. As DNA, the CDR3 is TGTGCCAGCAGCTACAGGGAAGGCCAGCCCCAGCATTTT. The chain is built from TRBV13 and TRBJ1-5; perhaps TRBD1 as D (6 bases). The ends were cut back, 4 bases at V and 7 bases at J, with 11 bases in the middle. This CDR3 has 13 residues. Germline CDR1 is PRHDT and CDR2 is FYEKMQ (reference sequence).

This clonotype was counted many times. This chain links TRBV12-3 or TRBV12-4 with TRBJ1-1; D is possibly TRBD1 (5 bases). The CDR3 totals 13 residues. Deletions cut 2 bases from V and 11 bases from J, with 15 bases between. CDR3 bases: TGTGCCAGCAGTTTATCCAGGGAGGCGGAGGCTTTCTTT. This codes for CASSLSREAEAFF.

The chain is built from TRBV25-1 and TRBJ2-1; D unresolved. The V end lost 7 bases, the J end lost 0 bases, and 13 bases lay between the germline ends. The length of the CDR3 is 15 residues. Germline lookup yields CDR1 MGHDK and CDR2 SYGVNS. The CDR3 reads CASNHYGVSYNEQFF. As DNA, the CDR3 is TGTGCCAGCAACCATTACGGCGTCTCCTACAATGAGCAGTTCTTC.

This sequence joins TRBV25-1 and TRBJ1-1, with 9 bases aligning to TRBD1. The length of the CDR3 is 16 residues. V lost 1 base and J lost 0; bases outside the gene matches: 3. The V gene's germline CDR1 is MGHDK and CDR2 SYGVNS. The CDR3 protein is CASSEWRTGVNTEAFF. CDR3 in DNA: TGTGCCAGCAGTGAATGGCGGACAGGGGTGAACACTGAAGCTTTCTTT. The variable domain in full, completed from reference TRBV25-1 and TRBJ1-1, reads EADIYQTPRYLVIGTGKKITLECSQTMGHDKMYWYQQDPGMELHLIHYSYGVNSTEKGDLSSESTVSRIRTEHFPLTLESARPSHTSQYLCASSEWRTGVNTEAFFGQGTRLTVV.

This clonotype was recorded at least ten times. The rearrangement uses TRBV6-5 and TRBJ2-4; no firm D call. The CDR3 extends over 17 amino acids. The V gene's germline CDR1 is MNHEY and CDR2 SVGAGI. V lost 1 base and J lost 0, with 13 bases in between. CDR3 bases: TGTGCCAGCAGTTACTTAGGTAGCCGGTTAGCCAAAAACATTCAGTACTTC. Residues: CASSYLGSRLAKNIQYF.

The CDR3 DNA sequence: TGTGCCAGCAGCCCAAGGGCGGGGGGGGTGAACACTGAAGCTTTCTTT. It yields the protein CASSPRAGGVNTEAFF. J is TRBJ1-1 and V is TRBV7-9; D possibly corresponds to TRBD1 (5 bases). The CDR3 contains 16 residues. V was trimmed by 5 bases and J by 0 bases, leaving 16 bases between them. Germline CDR1 is SEHNR and CDR2 is FQNEAQ (reference sequence). Looking up the rest from reference TRBV7-9 and TRBJ1-1 gives the full variable domain: DTGVSQNPRHKITKRGQNVTFRCDPISEHNRLYWYRQTLGQGPEFLTYFQNEAQLEKSRLLSDRFSAERPKGSFSTLEIQRTEQGDSAMYLCASSPRAGGVNTEAFFGQGTRLTVV.

This clonotype has a handful of counts. The gene calls are TRBV20-1 and TRBJ1-3; possible D gene TRBD1, 6 bases. CDR3 length: 13 amino acids. Germline V gene data show CDR1 as DFQATT and CDR2 as SNEGSKA (reference sequence). With 4 bases removed from V and 0 bases from J, the gap between germline ends came to 7 bases. The CDR3 nucleotides read TGCAGTGCTACAGGGGACTCTGGAAACACCATATATTTT. Translating it yields CSATGDSGNTIYF.

This clonotype was found many times. The chain is built from TRBV5-1 and TRBJ2-1; 9 bases align to TRBD2. Trimming removed 5 bases from V and 5 bases from J; junction bases left unmatched: 8. The CDR3 totals 15 residues. Germline CDR1 and CDR2: SGHRS and YFSETQ. The CDR3 is CASSYTSGHNNEQFF. The CDR3 DNA follows: TGCGCCAGCAGTTATACTAGCGGGCACAACAATGAGCAGTTCTTC.

The rearrangement uses TRBV28 and TRBJ2-1, with TRBD1 identical over 7 bases. The length of the CDR3 is 13 residues. J gave up 4 bases and V 5 bases, and 2 bases lay outside the gene matches. Germline CDR1 and CDR2: MDHEN and SYDVKM. In nucleotides, the CDR3 is TGTGCCAGCAGTGGGGACAGTTACAATGAGCAGTTCTTC. Protein product: CASSGDSYNEQFF. The full variable domain, rest sourced from reference TRBV28 and TRBJ2-1, is DVKVTQSSRYLVKRTGEKVFLECVQDMDHENMFWYRQDPGLGLRLIYFSYDVKMKEKGDIPEGYSVSREKKERFSLILESASTNQTSMYLCASSGDSYNEQFFGPGTRLTVL.

The V call is TRBV12-3 or TRBV12-4, the J call TRBJ1-4; no reliable D call. This CDR3 region has 16 residues. The V end lost 6 bases, the J end lost 8 bases, and 22 bases lay between the germline ends. This CDR3 reads CASRSIGEGVGEKLFF. The CDR3 nucleotides are TGTGCCAGCAGGTCCATCGGTGAGGGCGTCGGCGAAAAACTGTTTTTT.

This chain joins TRBV29-1 and TRBJ1-1; no definite D call. The CDR3 has 12 amino acids. The V end lost 7 bases, the J end lost 0 bases, and 9 bases lay between the germline ends. Germline lookup yields CDR1 SQVTM and CDR2 ANQGSEA. The CDR3 protein is CSASPMNTEAFF. The CDR3 DNA sequence: TGCAGCGCCTCCCCTATGAACACTGAAGCTTTCTTT.

Turning to this clonotype: One junction end does not reproduce the germline sequence, and a read error may be involved. This chain uses TRBV10-1 with TRBJ2-7; D tentatively fits TRBD1 or TRBD2 (5 bases each). Per germline, CDR1 WNHNN and CDR2 SYGVQD (reference sequence). The CDR3 length is 17 residues. Here the CDR3 DNA reads TGCCCCAGCAGGGAGCCACTTAAGACTTCACCACCTTACGAGCAGTACTTC. Its protein product is CPSREPLKTSPPYEQYF.

In its sample, this clonotype was seen many times. The rearrangement uses TRBV5-6 and TRBJ2-3; D not resolved. The CDR3 has 16 amino acids. Trimming left V 0 bases short and J 1 base short, with 12 bases between. Germline V gives CDR1 SGHDT, CDR2 YYEEEE. The CDR3 sequence is CASSLVHLFGTDTQYF. CDR3 coding DNA: TGTGCCAGCAGCTTGGTACACCTGTTTGGCACAGATACGCAGTATTTT.

The chain joins TRBV7-8 to TRBJ2-1; D may be TRBD2 (6 bases). Germline V gene sequence: CDR1 SGHVS, CDR2 FQNEAQ. The V gene lost 0 bases and the J gene lost 3 bases, with 12 bases spanning the gap. The CDR3 is made up of 16 amino acids. The CDR3 loop reads CASSLAGGRIYNEQFF. The CDR3 nucleotides read TGTGCCAGCAGCTTAGCTGGGGGGAGGATCTACAATGAGCAGTTCTTC.

This chain uses TRBV11-2 with TRBJ2-6; weak D call: TRBD1 (5 bases). The V end was cut by 4 bases, the J end by 2 bases, with 21 bases between. Germline values: CDR1 SGHAT, CDR2 FQNNGV. The CDR3 is 19 residues long. The CDR3 region has the DNA TGTGCCAGCAGCTCCAGACAGCTCCAGTGGGCTACTGGGGCCAACGTCCTGACTTTC. Protein: CASSSRQLQWATGANVLTF.

The chain couples TRBV27 to TRBJ1-1; a possible D gene is TRBD1 (6 bases). V was pared by 8 bases and J by 2 bases, with 18 bases between. The CDR3 is made up of 15 amino acids. Per the germline V gene, CDR1 is MNHEY and CDR2 is SMNVEV (reference sequence). CDR3 sequence reads: CASANRGGANTEAFF. The CDR3 region has the DNA TGTGCCAGCGCGAACCGGGGGGGCGCTAACACTGAAGCTTTCTTT.

Only a few counts were recorded for this clonotype. The J gene is TRBJ2-7, the V gene TRBV10-1; 7 positions agree with TRBD2. Germline V gene lookup returns CDR1 WNHNN and CDR2 SYGVQD (reference sequence). J gave up 0 bases and V 3 bases, and 8 bases lay outside the gene matches. The CDR3 sequence is 16 residues long. DNA of the CDR3: TGCGCCAGCAGTGACCCCCTAGCGGAGATCTCCTACGAGCAGTACGTC. Protein sequence: CASSDPLAEISYEQYV.

This clonotype has ten or more counts. The chain uses TRBV7-2 and TRBJ2-3; the D is unclear. V was cut by 5 bases and J by 4 bases, with 16 bases left in between. The CDR3 sequence is 15 residues long. The germline V gene encodes CDR1 SGHTA and CDR2 FQGNSA. CDR3 residues: CASSRLGQGADTQYF. The CDR3 DNA reads TGTGCCAGCAGCCGCCTTGGGCAAGGCGCAGATACGCAGTATTTT.